The 10 T cell receptor beta chains below come from one sample, sequenced in a study of blood T cell repertoires in COVID-19. Sequencing used immunoSEQ multiplex PCR; TCRdb keeps in-frame clones, though not all of them. The sample records a few hundred thousand clones, roughly 87% being singletons. Sequencing was performed on PBMCs or T cells enriched from blood (not recorded which). These receptors were obtained from a woman aged 18-29 years who had recovered from COVID-19.

The chain joins TRBV14 to TRBJ1-6, with 8 bases matching TRBD1. This CDR3 spans 15 amino acids. Per the germline V gene, CDR1 is SGHDN and CDR2 is FVKESK. Losses at the gene ends were 0 bases for V and 10 bases for J; bases not matched to a gene: 5. CDR3 residues: CASSQDQGAESPLHF. The CDR3 region has the DNA TGTGCCAGCAGCCAAGATCAGGGGGCGGAATCACCCCTCCACTTT. Based on the CDR3 plus reference TRBV14 and TRBJ1-6, the full variable domain is EAGVTQFPSHSVIEKGQTVTLRCDPISGHDNLYWYRRVMGKEIKFLLHFVKESKQDESGMPNNRFLAERTGGTYSTLKVQPAELEDSGVYFCASSQDQGAESPLHFGNGTRLTVT.

This clone was detected only once. The chain couples TRBV6-2 or TRBV6-3 to TRBJ2-5; weak D call: TRBD1 (6 bases). Germline CDR1 MNHEY, CDR2 SVGEGT. The V end lost 3 bases, the J end lost 5 bases, and 13 bases lay between the germline ends. CDR3 size: 14 residues. CDR3 sequence (DNA): TGTGCCAGCAGTTATATGGGGGCCGGGGAGACCCAGTACTTC. This sequence encodes CASSYMGAGETQYF.

As DNA, the CDR3 is TGTGCCAGCAACCCGGGACTAGCAGGTTTCGGAGGGTACTTC. This sequence encodes CASNPGLAGFGGYF. V usage is TRBV6-2 or TRBV6-3 and J usage is TRBJ2-7, with 9 bases identical to TRBD2. The V segment lost 7 bases and the J segment 12 bases; nucleotides outside the gene matches: 16. This CDR3 has 14 amino acids. Germline lookup yields CDR1 MNHEY and CDR2 SVGEGT.

V gene TRBV28 combines with J gene TRBJ2-7; TRBD1 is a possible D gene (6 bases). The CDR3 length is 16 residues. Germline assignment: CDR1 MDHEN and CDR2 SYDVKM. Trimming pared 5 bases from V and 2 bases from J, leaving 19 bases between. The CDR3 region is CASSPVTGMGPYEQYF. In nucleotides, the CDR3 is TGTGCCAGCAGTCCTGTTACAGGGATGGGGCCCTACGAGCAGTACTTC.

V gene TRBV4-3 combines with J gene TRBJ1-2; 7 nucleotides line up with TRBD1. The ends lost 3 bases at V and 3 bases at J; junction bases unmatched: 13. This CDR3 is built from 17 residues. The germline V gene has CDR1 LGHNA and CDR2 YSLEER. The CDR3 DNA is TGCGCCAGCAGCCAGGGGGACAGCCGAGTTTTAGACTATGGCTACACCTTC. It encodes CASSQGDSRVLDYGYTF.

V usage is TRBV2 and J usage is TRBJ1-5; TRBD1 aligns across 8 bases. CDR3 length: 17 amino acids. In germline, CDR1 is SNHLY, CDR2 FYNNEI. The trim removed 7 bases at V and 3 bases at J, leaving 14 bases unmatched. CDR3 loop: CASNRQGSVSYNQPQHF. For the CDR3, the DNA is TGTGCCAGCAACCGACAGGGGAGCGTGTCCTACAATCAGCCCCAGCATTTT.

This chain uses TRBV28 with TRBJ2-7; 9 bases map to TRBD1. V trimming: 7 bases; J trimming: 4 bases; junction bases outside the gene matches: 8. The CDR3 covers 14 residues. Germline V CDR1 and CDR2: MDHEN, SYDVKM. The CDR3 protein is CASTLGDRAYEQYF. CDR3 in DNA: TGTGCCAGCACTCTAGGGGACAGGGCTTACGAGCAGTACTTC.

The chain recombines TRBV10-2 with TRBJ1-2; perhaps TRBD1 as D (5 bases). Per germline, CDR1 WSHSY and CDR2 SAAADI. V dropped 3 bases and J dropped 6 bases, with 20 bases sitting between them. The CDR3 is made up of 16 amino acids. This chain's CDR3 is CASSEFITGRKNGYTF. The CDR3 DNA reads TGCGCCAGCAGTGAATTCATTACAGGACGAAAGAATGGCTACACCTTC.

This chain links TRBV11-3 with TRBJ1-5; D is uncertain. This CDR3 contains 12 residues. Germline V gives CDR1 SGHNT, CDR2 YENEEA. Trimming removed 10 bases from V and 4 bases from J, with 11 bases in between. The CDR3, as DNA: TGTGCCACCCCCCCCAAAAATCAGCCCCAGCATTTT. Amino acids: CATPPKNQPQHF.

The chain uses TRBV28 and TRBJ1-2, with D possibly being TRBD1 (6 bases). The V gene lost 7 bases and the J gene lost 6 bases, with 18 bases spanning the gap. The germline V gene encodes CDR1 MDHEN and CDR2 SYDVKM. This CDR3 comprises 14 residues. In nucleotides, the CDR3 is TGTGCCAGCAAGCTTGGGGGCCACAGGCATGGCTACACCTTC. It codes for CASKLGGHRHGYTF.